This T cell receptor (beta chain) is drawn from a study of T cells after yellow fever vaccination. Study results and limitations: The secondary response was weaker, and its peak arrived faster, on day 5 versus 15. Clones that expanded after primary vaccination mostly reappeared after the booster (96% CD4, approximately 85% CD8). Few clonotypes appeared in both CD4 and CD8 compartments.

This clonotype was seen a few times. As yet, its antigen is unknown. The CDR3 contains 15 residues. Trimming removed 6 bases from V and 1 base from J, with 15 bases in between. TCRdb fed the 5' RACE reads into MiXCR, producing one record per CDR3 protein. The sample contains nearly 350,000 distinct CDR3 sequences, roughly 8.6% of which appear only once. Sample: PBMCs, taken around 45 days after the first yellow fever vaccination. The J gene is TRBJ1-1, the V gene TRBV12-3 or TRBV12-4, with a possible D match to TRBD1 (5 bases). The sequence came from a man between 18 and 35 years old who received the YFV17D yellow fever vaccine. The CDR3 is CASSNSGGQNTEAFF. CDR3 DNA sequence: TGTGCCAGCAGCAACTCCGGGGGTCAGAACACTGAAGCTTTCTTT.